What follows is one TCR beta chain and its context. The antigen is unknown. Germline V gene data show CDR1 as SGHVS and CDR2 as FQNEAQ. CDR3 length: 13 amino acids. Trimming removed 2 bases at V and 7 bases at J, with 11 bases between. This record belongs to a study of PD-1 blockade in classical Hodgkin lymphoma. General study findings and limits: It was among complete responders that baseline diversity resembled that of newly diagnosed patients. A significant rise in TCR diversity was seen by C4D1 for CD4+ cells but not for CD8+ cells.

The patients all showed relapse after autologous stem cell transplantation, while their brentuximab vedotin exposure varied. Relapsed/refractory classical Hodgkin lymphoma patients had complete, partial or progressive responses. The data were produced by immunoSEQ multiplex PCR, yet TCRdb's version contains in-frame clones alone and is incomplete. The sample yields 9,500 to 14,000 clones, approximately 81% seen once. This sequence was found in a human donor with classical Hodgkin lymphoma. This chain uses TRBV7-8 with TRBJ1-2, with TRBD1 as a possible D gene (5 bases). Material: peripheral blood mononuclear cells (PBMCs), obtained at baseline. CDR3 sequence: CASSLTQGSGYTF. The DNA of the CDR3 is TGTGCCAGCAGCTTAACGCAGGGAAGTGGCTACACCTTC.